A single TCR beta chain is shown here with its context. Its antigen is currently unknown. These data come from a study of T cell responses to AZD1222 COVID-19 vaccine. Study details: Timing groups of about 4 and about 12 weeks for second doses were pooled.

Repertoires were generated with immunoSEQ multiplex PCR, while TCRdb's copy carries only in-frame clones and drops some. This repertoire shows over 100,000 clones, about 90% found once; its top ten account for roughly 7%. Points from the study as a whole: Spike-wide coverage was observed for vaccine-associated CD4 TCRs, with dominant responses at 160-218 and 743-854.

The CDR3 length is 13 residues. V shed 7 bases and J shed 1 base, with 10 bases lying between them. The sequence came from an adult in good health. The gene calls are TRBV12-3 or TRBV12-4 and TRBJ1-1; D is unclear. The sample here was peripheral blood, taken on day 0 of AZD1222 vaccination. Written as DNA, the CDR3 is TGTGCCAGCACCCGGGCCGGGAACACTGAAGCTTTCTTT. The encoded protein is CASTRAGNTEAFF.